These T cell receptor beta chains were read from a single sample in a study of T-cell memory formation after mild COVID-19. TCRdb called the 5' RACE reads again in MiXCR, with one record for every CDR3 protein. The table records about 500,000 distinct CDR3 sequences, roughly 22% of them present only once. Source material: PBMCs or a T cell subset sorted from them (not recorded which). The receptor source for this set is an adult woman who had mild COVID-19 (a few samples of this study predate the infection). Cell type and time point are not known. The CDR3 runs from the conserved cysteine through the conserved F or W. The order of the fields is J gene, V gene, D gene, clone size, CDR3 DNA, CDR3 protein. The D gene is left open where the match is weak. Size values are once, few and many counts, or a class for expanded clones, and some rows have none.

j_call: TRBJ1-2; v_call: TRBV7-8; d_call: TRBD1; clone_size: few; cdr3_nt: TGTGCCAGCAGCCGCCGGGACAGGAGCTATGGCTACACCTTC; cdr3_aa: CASSRRDRSYGYTF
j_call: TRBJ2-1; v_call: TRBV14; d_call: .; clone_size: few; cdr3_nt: TGTGCCAGCAGCCTATCCCCGAGCGATGAGCAGTTCTTC; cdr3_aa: CASSLSPSDEQFF
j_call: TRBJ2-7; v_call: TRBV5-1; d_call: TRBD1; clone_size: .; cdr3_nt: TGCGCCAGCAGCAGCGGGGACAGGGCTTTTGAGCAGTACTTC; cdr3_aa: CASSSGDRAFEQYF
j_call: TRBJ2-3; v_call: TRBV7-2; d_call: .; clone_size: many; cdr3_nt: TGTGCCAGCAGCTACCGTAGGGGGGGAGGGCCGTCAGATACGCAGTATTTT; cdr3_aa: CASSYRRGGGPSDTQYF
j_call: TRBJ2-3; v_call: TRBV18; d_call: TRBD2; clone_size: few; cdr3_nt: TGTGCCAGCTCAGTCGCCGGGACTAGCGGGAGAAATACGCAGTATTTT; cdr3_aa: CASSVAGTSGRNTQYF
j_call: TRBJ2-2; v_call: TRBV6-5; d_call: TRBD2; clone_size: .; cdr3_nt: TGTGCCAGCAGCGAACTAGCGGGGGGTTCCGGGGAGCTGTTTTTT; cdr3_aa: CASSELAGGSGELFF
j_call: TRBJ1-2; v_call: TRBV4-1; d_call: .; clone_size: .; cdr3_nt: TGCGCCAGCAGCCGAGATGAGGGGCAGGGGCGTGTTGGCTACACCTTC; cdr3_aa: CASSRDEGQGRVGYTF
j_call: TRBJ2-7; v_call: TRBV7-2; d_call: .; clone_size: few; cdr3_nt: TGTGCCAGCAGCTCAACCCAGCGGAGGGCCTACGAGCAGTACTTC; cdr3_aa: CASSSTQRRAYEQYF
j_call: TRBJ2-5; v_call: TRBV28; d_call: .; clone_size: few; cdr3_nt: TGTGCCAGCAGTTCCAGGGGAGGTGGCCAAGAGACCCAGTACTTC; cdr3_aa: CASSSRGGGQETQYF
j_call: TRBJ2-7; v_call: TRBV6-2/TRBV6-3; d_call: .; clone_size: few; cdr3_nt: TGTGCCAGCACCACAAGTTACGAGCAGTACTTC; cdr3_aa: CASTTSYEQYF
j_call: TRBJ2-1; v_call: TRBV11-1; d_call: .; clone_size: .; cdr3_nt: TGTGCCAGCAGCTTTTATGGCAAGGCCCCCTACAATGAGCAGTTCTTC; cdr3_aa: CASSFYGKAPYNEQFF
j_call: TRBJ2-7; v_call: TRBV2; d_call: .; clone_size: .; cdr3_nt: TGTGCCAGCAGTGAAGACTCCCTCTCCTACGAGCAGTACTTC; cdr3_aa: CASSEDSLSYEQYF
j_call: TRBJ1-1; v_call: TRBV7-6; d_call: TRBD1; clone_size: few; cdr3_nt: TGTGCCAGCAGCTTAGGGGGGACAGGGATCAACACTGAAGCTTTCTTT; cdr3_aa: CASSLGGTGINTEAFF
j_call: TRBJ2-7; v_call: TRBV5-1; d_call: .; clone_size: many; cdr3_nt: TGCGCCAGCAGCTTGGAAGGCGGCTGGGCCTACGAGCAGTACTTC; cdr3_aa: CASSLEGGWAYEQYF
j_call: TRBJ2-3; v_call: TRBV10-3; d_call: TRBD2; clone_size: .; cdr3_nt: TGTGCCATCAGTTCCCCCGGGACTAGCGGGGGCGCAGATACGCAGTATTTT; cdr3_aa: CAISSPGTSGGADTQYF
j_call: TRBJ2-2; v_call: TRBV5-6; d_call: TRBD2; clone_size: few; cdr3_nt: TGTGCCAGCAGCGCCCCGGGCGGGAGGTACACCGGGGAGCTGTTTTTT; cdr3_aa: CASSAPGGRYTGELFF
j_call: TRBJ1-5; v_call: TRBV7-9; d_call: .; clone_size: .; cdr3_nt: TGTGCCAGCAGCAAGGACAGTAGGGGACATATGACCCATTTT; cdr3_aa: CASSKDSRGHMTHF